Following are 19 T cell receptor beta chains from one sample sequenced in a study of T cell changes during pregnancy in multiple sclerosis. TCRdb's table, derived via immunoSEQ multiplex PCR, lists solely in-frame clones and lacks some. The data hold around 46,000 clones, with approximately 92% observed a single time. Source: CD8+ T cells from peripheral blood mononuclear cells, taken in the second trimester of pregnancy. Every receptor here comes from a female donor with multiple sclerosis, enrolled in a pregnancy study.

The chain uses TRBV16 and TRBJ2-5, with D hard to call. Trimming pared 4 bases from V and 13 bases from J, leaving 16 bases between. This CDR3 spans 12 amino acids. Germline CDR1 KGHSY, CDR2 FQNENV. The CDR3 bases are TGTGCCAGCAGCCCTTCTCTGGAGAGTTCGTACTTC. Translation: CASSPSLESSYF.

The V gene is TRBV4-1, the J gene TRBJ1-6, with a tentative D call TRBD1 (5 bases). The germline V gene has CDR1 MGHRA and CDR2 YSYEKL. The length of the CDR3 is 14 residues. V shed 1 base and J shed 10 bases, with 11 bases lying between them. The CDR3 loop is CASSQGRGNSPLHF. CDR3 bases: TGCGCCAGCAGCCAAGGAAGGGGCAACTCACCCCTCCACTTT.

The chain uses TRBV25-1 and TRBJ2-2; D may be TRBD2 (5 bases). CDR1 is MGHDK, CDR2 SYGVNS, per germline. This CDR3 is built from 16 residues. V dropped 6 bases and J dropped 5 bases, with 19 bases sitting between them. CDR3 bases: TGTGCCAGCAGCGAGAGGGAAGTCTCGAGGACCGGGGAGCTGTTTTTT. Protein sequence: CASSEREVSRTGELFF.

Written as DNA, the CDR3 is TGTGCCAGCAGTTACGGGACAGGGGATCAGCCCCAGCATTTT. It translates to CASSYGTGDQPQHF. The chain carries TRBV6-5 and TRBJ1-5; 10 bases match TRBD1. The CDR3 is 14 amino acids. CDR1 is MNHEY and CDR2 is SVGAGI in the germline V gene. The V and J ends lost 2 bases and 5 bases, in that order; junction bases with no gene match: 0.

The rearrangement links TRBV15 to TRBJ2-1, with 10 nucleotides matching TRBD1. The V gene end was trimmed by 9 bases and the J gene end by 4 bases; junction bases not matched to a gene: 6. Germline V lookup: CDR1 LNHNV, CDR2 YYDKDF (reference sequence). The CDR3 spans 14 residues. Written as DNA, the CDR3 is TGTGCCACTGGGCGGGACAGGGGTTACAATGAGCAGTTCTTC. It translates to CATGRDRGYNEQFF. Variable domain in full (rest from reference TRBV15 and TRBJ2-1): DAMVIQNPRYQVTQFGKPVTLSCSQTLNHNVMYWYQQKSSQAPKLLFHYYDKDFNNEADTPDNFQSRRPNTSFCFLDIRSPGLGDTAMYLCATGRDRGYNEQFFGPGTRLTVL.

Note on this clone: The sample holds other DNA sequences that translate to the same CDR3. The chain is built from TRBV9 and TRBJ1-1; D call uncertain. Trimming stripped 1 base from V and 3 bases from J, with 7 bases between. The CDR3 consists of 13 residues. Germline V gene sequence: CDR1 SGDLS, CDR2 YYNGEE. Here the CDR3 DNA reads TGTGCCAGCAGCGTAAGCGGCGACACTGAAGCTTTCTTT. Amino acid sequence: CASSVSGDTEAFF.

CDR3 region: CASEAETQYF. The CDR3 DNA reads as TGTGCCAGCGAGGCGGAGACCCAGTACTTC. V usage is TRBV2 and J usage is TRBJ2-5; D is unclear. This CDR3 comprises 10 residues. Trimming took 8 bases from V and 5 from J, leaving 6 bases between them. Looked up from germline, CDR1 is SNHLY and CDR2 is FYNNEI.

This chain links TRBV19 with TRBJ1-1, with D uncertain. Trimming pared 1 base from V and 1 base from J, leaving 10 bases between. The germline CDR1 and CDR2 sequences are LNHDA and SQIVND (reference sequence). This CDR3 is 15 amino acids long. CDR3 coding DNA: TGTGCCAGTAGTATAGGAGAGTGGGCGAACACTGAAGCTTTCTTT. Its protein is CASSIGEWANTEAFF.

V usage is TRBV5-6 and J usage is TRBJ2-1; TRBD1 agrees at 10 bases. V lost 3 bases and J lost 7; bases outside the gene matches: 1. The CDR3 is made up of 13 amino acids. Germline CDR1 and CDR2: SGHDT and YYEEEE. Here the CDR3 DNA reads TGTGCCAGCAGCTGGACAGGGGGAAATGAGCAGTTCTTC. Translating it yields CASSWTGGNEQFF.

The V call is TRBV9, the J call TRBJ2-1, with 9 positions matching TRBD2. J was trimmed by 5 bases and V by 0 bases; bases with no gene match: 3. CDR1 is SGDLS and CDR2 is YYNGEE in the germline V gene. The length of the CDR3 is 15 residues. Here the CDR3 reads CASSVGGGAHNEQFF. The CDR3 nucleotides are TGTGCCAGCAGCGTAGGCGGGGGGGCCCACAATGAGCAGTTCTTC.

The chain recombines TRBV5-5 with TRBJ1-5; D call uncertain. Trimming removed 1 base from V and 2 bases from J, with 10 bases in between. Germline CDR1 is SGHKS and CDR2 is YYEKEE (reference sequence). This CDR3 region has 15 residues. This chain's CDR3 is CASSLHEGGNQPQHF. The CDR3 DNA follows: TGTGCCAGCAGCTTGCATGAGGGCGGCAATCAGCCCCAGCATTTT.

V and J are TRBV19 and TRBJ1-6; D not resolved. The CDR3 is made up of 15 amino acids. Trimming removed 4 bases at V and 4 bases at J, with 11 bases between. Germline V CDR1 and CDR2: LNHDA, SQIVND (reference sequence). Here the CDR3 reads CASSTRNDYNSPLHF. The DNA of the CDR3 is TGTGCCAGTAGTACCAGGAATGATTATAATTCACCCCTCCACTTT.

The chain is built from TRBV9 and TRBJ2-1, with TRBD1 identical over 7 bases. CDR3 length equals 14 residues. Trimming took 4 bases from V and 2 from J; bases not matched to a gene: 3. Germline CDR1 is SGDLS and CDR2 is YYNGEE. CDR3 bases: TGTGCCAGCAGCTCGACAGGGCCCTACAATGAGCAGTTCTTC. It translates to CASSSTGPYNEQFF. The entire variable domain, with the rest obtained from reference TRBV9 and TRBJ2-1, is as follows: DSGVTQTPKHLITATGQRVTLRCSPRSGDLSVYWYQQSLDQGLQFLIQYYNGEERAKGNILERFSAQQFPDLHSELNLSSLELGDSALYFCASSSTGPYNEQFFGPGTRLTVL.

In DNA, the CDR3 is TGCGCCAGCAGCCTCAATAACCTCGGGACTGAAGCTTTCTTT. This gives the protein CASSLNNLGTEAFF. The V gene is TRBV10-1, the J gene TRBJ1-1; no definite D call. Per the germline V gene, CDR1 is WNHNN and CDR2 is SYGVQD (reference sequence). V lost 6 bases to trimming and J lost 5 bases, with 16 bases between them. The CDR3 is made up of 14 amino acids.

This clone was observed a handful of times. V is TRBV28 and J is TRBJ2-2; D is unclear. With 6 bases removed from V and 1 base from J, the gap between germline ends came to 3 bases. The germline gives CDR1 MDHEN, CDR2 SYDVKM. The CDR3 runs to 12 residues. CDR3 nucleotides: TGTGCCAGCAGACTGAACACCGGGGAGCTGTTTTTT. This codes for CASRLNTGELFF.

The chain combines TRBV2 with TRBJ2-1; TRBD1 agrees at 8 bases. V gave up 1 base and J gave up 9 bases; unmatched junction bases: 8. Germline V gene data show CDR1 as SNHLY and CDR2 as FYNNEI. CDR3 length equals 15 residues. For the CDR3, the DNA is TGTGCCAGCAGTGAAGAGGTCAGGGGGCTAGGTGAGCAGTTCTTC. This codes for CASSEEVRGLGEQFF. The variable domain in full, completed from reference TRBV2 and TRBJ2-1, reads EPEVTQTPSHQVTQMGQEVILRCVPISNHLYFYWYRQILGQKVEFLVSFYNNEISEKSEIFDDQFSVERPDGSNFTLKIRSTKLEDSAMYFCASSEEVRGLGEQFFGPGTRLTVL.

This chain connects TRBV5-6 to TRBJ1-4, with D perhaps TRBD1 (5 bases). V was clipped by 3 bases and J by 7 bases, with 19 bases between them. This CDR3 is 16 amino acids long. CDR1 is SGHDT and CDR2 is YYEEEE in the germline V gene. Written as DNA, the CDR3 is TGTGCCAGCAGCTCAGCAACCAGGGCCGGTGGTGAAAAACTGTTTTTT. Translating it yields CASSSATRAGGEKLFF.

This chain joins TRBV27 and TRBJ1-1; D gene uncertain. CDR3 length: 13 amino acids. Trimming cost V 5 bases and J 7 bases, with 14 bases left between them. In germline, CDR1 is MNHEY, CDR2 SMNVEV (reference sequence). The CDR3 DNA sequence: TGTGCCAGCAGTATCACTCCATACGGTGAAGCTTTCTTT. This sequence encodes CASSITPYGEAFF.

As DNA, the CDR3 is TGTGCCAGCAGCGTAACGGGAGTGCCCGCAGATACGCAGTATTTT. Translated: CASSVTGVPADTQYF. J is TRBJ2-3 and V is TRBV9; TRBD2 might be the D (6 bases). V lost 1 base to trimming and J lost 4 bases, with 13 bases between them. CDR3 length: 15 amino acids. Germline-derived CDR1 and CDR2 are SGDLS and YYNGEE.